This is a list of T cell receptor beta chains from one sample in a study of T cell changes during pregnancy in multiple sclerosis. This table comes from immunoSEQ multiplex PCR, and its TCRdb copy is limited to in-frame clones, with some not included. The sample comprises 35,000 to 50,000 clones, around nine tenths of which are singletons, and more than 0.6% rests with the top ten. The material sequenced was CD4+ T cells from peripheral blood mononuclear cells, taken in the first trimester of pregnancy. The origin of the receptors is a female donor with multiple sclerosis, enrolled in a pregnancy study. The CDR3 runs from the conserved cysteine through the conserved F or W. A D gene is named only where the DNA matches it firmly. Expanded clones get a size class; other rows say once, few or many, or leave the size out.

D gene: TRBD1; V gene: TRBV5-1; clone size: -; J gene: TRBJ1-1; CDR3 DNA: TGCGCCAGCAGGTTGGGGGACAGGGATTTAGGCACTGAAGCTTTCTTT; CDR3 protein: CASRLGDRDLGTEAFF
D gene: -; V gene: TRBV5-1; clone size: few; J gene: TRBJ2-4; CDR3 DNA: TGCGCCAGCTCCTTCGACAGAGCCAAAAACATTCAGTACTTC; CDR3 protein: CASSFDRAKNIQYF
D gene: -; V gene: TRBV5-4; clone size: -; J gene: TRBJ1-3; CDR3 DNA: TGTGCCAGCAGCACAGGACAGTTTGCCTCTGGAAACACCATATATTTT; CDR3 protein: CASSTGQFASGNTIYF
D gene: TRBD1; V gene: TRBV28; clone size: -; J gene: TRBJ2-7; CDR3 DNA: TGTGCCAGCAGTTTATACGCGACAGGGGTCAAGTCCTACGAGCAGTACTTC; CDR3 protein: CASSLYATGVKSYEQYF
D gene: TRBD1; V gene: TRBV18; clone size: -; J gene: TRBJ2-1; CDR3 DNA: TGTGCCAGCTCACACTTGGGACAGGGGGGAGAGCAGTTCTTC; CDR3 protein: CASSHLGQGGEQFF
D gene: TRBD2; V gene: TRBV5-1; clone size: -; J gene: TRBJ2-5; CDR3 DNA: TGCGCCAGCAGCGACGGGACTAGCGGGAGGTGGGGAGAGACCCAGTACTTC; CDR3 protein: CASSDGTSGRWGETQYF
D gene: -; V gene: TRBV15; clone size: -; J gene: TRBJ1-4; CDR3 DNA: TGTGCCACCAGCAGAGAGTTTGGGGCCCCCAATGAAAAACTGTTTTTT; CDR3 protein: CATSREFGAPNEKLFF
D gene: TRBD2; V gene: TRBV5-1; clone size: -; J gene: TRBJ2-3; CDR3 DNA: TGCGCCAGCAGCTTCCGACTAGCGGGAGCCTCGAGGACAGATACGCAGTATTTT; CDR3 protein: CASSFRLAGASRTDTQYF
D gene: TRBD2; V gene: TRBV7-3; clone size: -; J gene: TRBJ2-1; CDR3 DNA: TGTGCCAGCAGCTTAAGGGTAGCGGGAGGGCCGTACAATGAGCAGTTCTTC; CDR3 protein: CASSLRVAGGPYNEQFF
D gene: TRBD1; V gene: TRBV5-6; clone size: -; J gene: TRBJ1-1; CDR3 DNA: TGTGCCAGCAGCTTGGAAGCAGGGGGGAGAACTGAAGCTTTCTTT; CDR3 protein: CASSLEAGGRTEAFF
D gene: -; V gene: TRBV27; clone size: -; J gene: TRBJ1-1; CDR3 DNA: TGTGCCAGCAGTTTATCTGGTAGTTGGAGGGCCAGGGACACTGAAGCTTTCTTT; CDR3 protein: CASSLSGSWRARDTEAFF
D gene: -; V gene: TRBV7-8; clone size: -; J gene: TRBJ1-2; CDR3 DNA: TGTGCCAGCAGCTTTCAGGGTTCGGACTATGGCTACACCTTC; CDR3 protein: CASSFQGSDYGYTF
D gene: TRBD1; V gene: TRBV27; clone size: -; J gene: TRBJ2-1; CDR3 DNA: TGTGCCAGCAGTATCGTTCAGGGGGTTTCCTACAATGAGCAGTTCTTC; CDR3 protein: CASSIVQGVSYNEQFF
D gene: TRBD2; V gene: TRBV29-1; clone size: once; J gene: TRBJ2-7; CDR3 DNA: TGCAGCGCCCGGACGAGCGGGGGCCCCTACGAGCAGTACTTC; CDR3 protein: CSARTSGGPYEQYF
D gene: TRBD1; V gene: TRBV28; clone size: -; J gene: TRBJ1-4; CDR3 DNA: TGTGCCAGCAGTTTCCAGGGGGCTAGTAATGAAAAACTGTTTTTT; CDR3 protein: CASSFQGASNEKLFF
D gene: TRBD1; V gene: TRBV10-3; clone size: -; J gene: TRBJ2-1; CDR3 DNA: TGTGCCACCGGACCCCGGGACAGGGGCAAAAATGAGCAGTTCTTC; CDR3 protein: CATGPRDRGKNEQFF
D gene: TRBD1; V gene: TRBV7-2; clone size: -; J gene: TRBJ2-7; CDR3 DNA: TGTGCCAGCAGTTGGGACAGGGGGGATTCCTACGAGCAGTACTTC; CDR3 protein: CASSWDRGDSYEQYF
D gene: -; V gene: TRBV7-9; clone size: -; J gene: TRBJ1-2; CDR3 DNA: TGTGCCAGCAGCTTAGAGGCGGGGCTAGTCTATGGCTACACCTTC; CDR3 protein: CASSLEAGLVYGYTF
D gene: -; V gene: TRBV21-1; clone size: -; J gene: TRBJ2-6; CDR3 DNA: TGTGCCAGCAGCAAAGTGGTGAGGACAGGGGCCTCTGGGGCCAACGTCCTGACTTTC; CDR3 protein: CASSKVVRTGASGANVLTF
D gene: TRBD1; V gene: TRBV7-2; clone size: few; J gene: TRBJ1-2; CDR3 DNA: TGTGCCAGCAGCCCCGAAGGGACAGGGCGAGGCTACACCTTC; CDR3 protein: CASSPEGTGRGYTF
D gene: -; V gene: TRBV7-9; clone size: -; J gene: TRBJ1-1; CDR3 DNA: TGTGCCAGCAGCTTATCAGGTGGCAGGGGGAACACTGAAGCTTTCTTT; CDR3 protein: CASSLSGGRGNTEAFF
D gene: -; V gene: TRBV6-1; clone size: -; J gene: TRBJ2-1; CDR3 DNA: TGTGCCAGCAGTGAGCCTCAGGGCTCCCTTTACAATGAGCAGCTCTTC; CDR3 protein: CASSEPQGSLYNEQLF